These T cell receptor beta chains were read from a single sample in a study of blood T cell repertoires in COVID-19. Some clones are missing from TCRdb's copy, which holds only in-frame ones; the method was immunoSEQ multiplex PCR. The sample lists around 160,000 clones, approximately 91% occurring once. Sequencing was carried out using peripheral blood. The receptors were gathered from a human donor in a cohort sampled during active COVID-19. Both conserved end residues are part of each CDR3. A D gene is named only where the DNA matches it firmly. The size field is filled for only some rows; it gives once, few, many or a size class.

TRBJ2-1 | TRBV5-1 | once | TRBD1 | TGCGCCAGCAGCAGACAGGGGGCTGCCTACAATGAGCAGTTCTTC | CASSRQGAAYNEQFF
TRBJ2-7 | TRBV27 | NA | NA | TGTGCCAGCAGTTTATTAGGTCCCAGTGGGACTTTTAGGTCCTACGAGCAGTACTTC | CASSLLGPSGTFRSYEQYF
TRBJ2-1 | TRBV9 | NA | NA | TGTGCCAGCAGCGGAGGACAGAGCTCCTACAATGAGCAGTTCTTC | CASSGGQSSYNEQFF
TRBJ2-2 | TRBV4-3 | NA | TRBD1 | TGCGCCAGCAGTATTTGGAGGACAGGGACCTTAAACACCGGGGAGCTGTTTTTT | CASSIWRTGTLNTGELFF
TRBJ2-1 | TRBV9 | NA | TRBD2 | TGTGCCAGCAGCGGAGGGTTCAGACCGGGACTACAAACCTCCTACAATGAGCAGTTCTTC | CASSGGFRPGLQTSYNEQFF
TRBJ2-7 | TRBV18 | NA | TRBD2 | TGTGCCAGCTCACAGCGGGAGAGGGTCGACGAGCAGTACTTC | CASSQRERVDEQYF
TRBJ2-1 | TRBV29-1 | NA | TRBD2 | TGCAGCGCTATCACTAGCGGGATCAATGAGCAGTTCTTC | CSAITSGINEQFF
TRBJ2-5 | TRBV5-1 | NA | NA | TGCGCCAGCAGCTTGGCCGTGGCGGGGGAGACCCAGTACTTC | CASSLAVAGETQYF
TRBJ2-7 | TRBV10-2 | NA | NA | TGCGCCAGCAGTGATTCAGGGCAGGGCTACGAGCAGTACTTC | CASSDSGQGYEQYF
TRBJ2-1 | TRBV27 | few | NA | TGTGCCAGCAGTTCGCCGGGAGTTCGAGGTGAGCAGTTCTTC | CASSSPGVRGEQFF
TRBJ2-7 | TRBV6-5 | NA | NA | TGTGCCAGCAGTTCTCGGACTGGATTCTACGAGCAGTACTTC | CASSSRTGFYEQYF
TRBJ2-5 | TRBV6-2/TRBV6-3 | NA | TRBD2 | TGTGCCAGCAGTTACCTAGCGGGAGCCGTTGAGACCCAGTACTTC | CASSYLAGAVETQYF
TRBJ1-5 | TRBV28 | NA | NA | TGTGCCAGCAGTCGCTTCATGGGGGGTGGCAATCAGCCCCAGCATTTT | CASSRFMGGGNQPQHF
TRBJ2-2 | TRBV9 | NA | TRBD2 | TGTGCCAGCAGCGGCCTAGGACTAGCGGGAGGTGCCGGGGAGCTGTTTTTT | CASSGLGLAGGAGELFF
TRBJ2-7 | TRBV5-1 | NA | NA | TGCGCCAGCAGCTTGGGACAGCAGGCTTCCTACGAGCAGTACTTC | CASSLGQQASYEQYF
TRBJ1-2 | TRBV7-2 | NA | TRBD1 | TGTGCCAGCAGCCAGAGAGGGACAGGCTTTCGTTCAGACTATGGCTACACCTTC | CASSQRGTGFRSDYGYTF
TRBJ1-2 | TRBV18 | few | NA | TGTGCCAGCTCACCTAGACAGGATCAGTATGGCTACACCTTC | CASSPRQDQYGYTF
TRBJ1-3 | TRBV9 | NA | NA | TGTGCCAGCAGCGTAGATCCTCCGGGGGGAGCTGGAAACACCATATATTTT | CASSVDPPGGAGNTIYF
TRBJ1-1 | TRBV30 | NA | NA | TGTGCCTGGGGCAGGGTTACTGAAGCTTTCTTT | CAWGRVTEAFF
TRBJ2-3 | TRBV7-8 | once | TRBD2 | TGTGCCAGCAGCTCGACGACTCTAGCGGGGGGCAAAGGGGTGGATACGCAGTATTTT | CASSSTTLAGGKGVDTQYF
TRBJ2-1 | TRBV7-6 | NA | NA | TGTGCCAGCAGCTTAGCCCCCCTCAGGGGAAGTCGGAATGAGCAGTTCTTC | CASSLAPLRGSRNEQFF
TRBJ2-1 | TRBV18 | NA | NA | TGTGCCAGCTCACCTTTAGCCGGCAATGAGCAGTTCTTC | CASSPLAGNEQFF
TRBJ2-1 | TRBV6-5 | once | TRBD2 | TGTGCCAGCAGTTACTCTAGCGGGGGGGGCAATGAGCAGTTCTTC | CASSYSSGGGNEQFF
TRBJ1-2 | TRBV4-2 | NA | TRBD1 | TGTGCCAGCAGCCCCCGGACAGGGTACTATGGCTACACCTTC | CASSPRTGYYGYTF
TRBJ1-2 | TRBV21-1 | NA | NA | TGTGCCAGCAGCAAAGGGGAGGGGCGCGGCTACACCTTC | CASSKGEGRGYTF
TRBJ2-3 | TRBV6-6 | NA | TRBD1 | TGTGCCAGCAGCCGATCCACCGGGACAGATAGCACAGATACGCAGTATTTT | CASSRSTGTDSTDTQYF
TRBJ2-5 | TRBV5-1 | NA | NA | TGCGCCAGCAATCAAGTAGCTTCCAGTCAAGAGACCCAGTACTTC | CASNQVASSQETQYF
TRBJ1-2 | TRBV30 | few | TRBD1 | TGTGCCTGGGGGGCGGCCGGGACAGCCTACTATGGCTACACCTTC | CAWGAAGTAYYGYTF
TRBJ1-6 | TRBV7-2 | NA | NA | TGTGCCAGCAGCTTAGTGACAGGACAGAATTCACCCCTCCACTTT | CASSLVTGQNSPLHF
TRBJ2-2 | TRBV15 | NA | TRBD1 | TGTGCCACCAGCAGAGATAGGACAGGGACAAACACCGGGGAGCTGTTTTTT | CATSRDRTGTNTGELFF
TRBJ2-1 | TRBV2 | NA | NA | TGTGCCAGCAGTGAAGCGCTTCGACTTTCCCATGAGCAGTTCTTC | CASSEALRLSHEQFF
TRBJ2-7 | TRBV7-2 | NA | TRBD1 | TGTGCCAGCAGCTTAGGGGGACAGGTGAGCTCCTACGAGCAGTACTTC | CASSLGGQVSSYEQYF
TRBJ2-2 | TRBV9 | NA | NA | TGTGCCAGCAGCGTGAGGATCACCGGGGAGCTGTTTTTT | CASSVRITGELFF
TRBJ2-1 | TRBV11-3 | NA | NA | TGTGCCAGCAGCTTAACGCAGGTCCATGAGCAGTTCTTC | CASSLTQVHEQFF
TRBJ2-3 | TRBV6-2/TRBV6-3 | NA | TRBD1 | TGTGCCAGCAGTTACCAGGGGGTGGGCACAGATACGCAGTATTTT | CASSYQGVGTDTQYF
TRBJ2-1 | TRBV19 | few | TRBD2 | TGTGCCAGTAGACCAGCGGGAGGGAATAATGAGCAGTTCTTC | CASRPAGGNNEQFF
TRBJ2-7 | TRBV28 | NA | TRBD2 | TGTGCCAGCAGTCCGACTAGCGGGTATATATACGAGCAGTACTTC | CASSPTSGYIYEQYF
TRBJ1-3 | TRBV4-3 | NA | NA | TGCGCCAGCAGCCAAGATTTGGGGGGTAGAAACACCATATATTTT | CASSQDLGGRNTIYF
TRBJ1-1 | TRBV14 | NA | NA | TGTGCCAGCAGCCAAGAAGGCATGGCAGGGTTCACTGAAGCTTTCTTT | CASSQEGMAGFTEAFF
TRBJ2-1 | TRBV28 | NA | NA | TGTGCCAGCAGTTTAAGAGGACGGGGTGCGCGAAACAATGAGCAGTTCTTC | CASSLRGRGARNNEQFF
TRBJ2-3 | TRBV19 | NA | NA | TGTGCCAGTAGTAACTACAGGGTTAGCACAGATACGCAGTATTTT | CASSNYRVSTDTQYF
TRBJ2-1 | TRBV30 | NA | TRBD1 | TGTGCCTGGAACGCCGGGACAGGCGGTTACAATGAGCAGTTCTTC | CAWNAGTGGYNEQFF
TRBJ2-7 | TRBV4-3 | NA | TRBD1 | TGCGCCAGCAGCCAAGCCCTGGGGACAGGGAGCTCCTACGAGCAGTACTTC | CASSQALGTGSSYEQYF
TRBJ2-5 | TRBV28 | few | NA | TGTGCCAGCAGTTCCCCCCAAAACCAAGAGACCCAGTACTTC | CASSSPQNQETQYF
TRBJ1-3 | TRBV5-1 | NA | NA | TGCGCCAGCAGCTTGGGTCCGGGGGGCTCTGGAAACACCATATATTTT | CASSLGPGGSGNTIYF
TRBJ2-7 | TRBV7-9 | few | TRBD1 | TGTGCCAGCAGCAACACAGGGGGCTCCTACGAGCAGTACTTC | CASSNTGGSYEQYF